This TCR beta chain comes out of a study of monozygotic twins with inflammatory bowel disease. This CDR3 has 14 residues. Per the germline V gene, CDR1 is SGHVS and CDR2 is FQNEAQ. TCRdb re-called the 5' RACE reads; every CDR3 protein appears as one record, without DNA. This sample carries roughly 200,000 distinct CDR3 sequences, with roughly 8% going to the ten biggest clones. The gene calls are TRBV7-8 and TRBJ2-7. The TCR originated in a human donor with ulcerative colitis or Crohn's disease, or a healthy co-twin of an affected twin (not recorded which). Specimen: blood. The CDR3 region is CASSLQVAPYEQYF.